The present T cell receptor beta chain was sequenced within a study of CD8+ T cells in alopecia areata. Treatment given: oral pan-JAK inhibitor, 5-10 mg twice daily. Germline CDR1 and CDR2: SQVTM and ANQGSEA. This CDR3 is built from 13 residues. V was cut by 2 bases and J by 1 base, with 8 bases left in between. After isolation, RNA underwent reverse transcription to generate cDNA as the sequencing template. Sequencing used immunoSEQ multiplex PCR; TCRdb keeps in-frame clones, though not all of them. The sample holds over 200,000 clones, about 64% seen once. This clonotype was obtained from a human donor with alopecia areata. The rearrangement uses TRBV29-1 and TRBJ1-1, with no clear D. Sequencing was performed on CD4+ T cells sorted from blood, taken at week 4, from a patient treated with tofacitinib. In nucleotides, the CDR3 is TGCAGCGTTGAATCCCAGGCGAACACTGAAGCTTTCTTT. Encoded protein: CSVESQANTEAFF.